This T cell receptor beta chain stems from a study of shared clonotypes between healthy human individuals. The data were produced by immunoSEQ multiplex PCR, yet TCRdb's version contains in-frame clones alone and is incomplete. The sample holds approximately 2,200,000 clones, roughly 91% seen once. V was pared by 3 bases and J by 2 bases, with 10 bases of the junction left unmatched. The CDR3 length is 18 residues. From germline, CDR1 is MNHEY and CDR2 SMNVEV (reference sequence). In the naive CD8 group, cells lacked CD45RO and were positively selected for CCR7, so terminally differentiated effector memory CD45RA+ cells were left out.

V is TRBV27 and J is TRBJ2-6, with 7 positions matching TRBD2. The sequenced sample consisted of naive CD8+ T cells from PBMCs. This clonotype was sampled from a man younger than 35 in good health. Some clones in this sample may be carry-over from other donors' samples. CDR3: CASSFRSGAGTGANVLTF. CDR3 sequence (DNA): TGTGCCAGCAGTTTTCGAAGCGGGGCGGGGACTGGGGCCAACGTCCTGACTTTC.